This T cell receptor (beta chain) was identified during a study of blood T cell repertoires in COVID-19. In the study overall: There were acute and convalescent COVID-19 samples, and they came from the United States, Italy and Spain. From T cells, B-cell-depleted T cells, or PBMCs came the material, which was cDNA or gDNA.

Germline-derived CDR1 and CDR2 are MNHEY and SVGAGI. The CDR3 runs to 14 residues. V was clipped by 6 bases and J by 1 base, with 9 bases between them. In the original workflow: Using reference gene primer amplification, nucleated cell counts were estimated. The assay was immunoSEQ multiplex PCR, and TCRdb's table has in-frame clones only and misses some. The D gene and trimming were derived from the DNA, and the V and J assignments and clone size from that table. The sample lists fewer than 300,000 clones, approximately 89% occurring once. The sample was peripheral blood. The chain employs TRBV6-5 and TRBJ2-2; maybe TRBD2 (6 bases). The TCR comes from a man aged 35-49 years who had recovered from COVID-19. CDR3 amino acids: CASRTAGNTGELFF. CDR3 nucleotide sequence: TGTGCCAGCAGGACAGCGGGGAACACCGGGGAGCTGTTTTTT.